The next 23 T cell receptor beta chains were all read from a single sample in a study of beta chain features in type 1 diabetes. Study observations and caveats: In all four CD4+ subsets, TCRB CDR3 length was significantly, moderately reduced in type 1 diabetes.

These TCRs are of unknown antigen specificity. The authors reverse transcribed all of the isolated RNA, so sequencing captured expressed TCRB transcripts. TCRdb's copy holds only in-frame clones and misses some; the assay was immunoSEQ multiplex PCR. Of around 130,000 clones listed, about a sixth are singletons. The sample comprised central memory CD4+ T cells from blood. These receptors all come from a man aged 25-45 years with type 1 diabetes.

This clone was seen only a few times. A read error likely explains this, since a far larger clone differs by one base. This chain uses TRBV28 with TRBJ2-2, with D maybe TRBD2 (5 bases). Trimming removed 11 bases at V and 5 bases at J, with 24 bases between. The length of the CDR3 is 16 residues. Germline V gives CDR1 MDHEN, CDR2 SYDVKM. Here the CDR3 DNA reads TGTGCCCGCACCGCGATCCGGAGGTTGGGGACCGGGGAGCTGTTTTTT. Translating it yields CARTAIRRLGTGELFF.

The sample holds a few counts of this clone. In DNA, the CDR3 is TGTGCCAGCAGCCATCCTGCGGGGGGCGGTGGAAACACCATATATTTT. Protein: CASSHPAGGGGNTIYF. The chain joins TRBV14 to TRBJ1-3; D perhaps matches TRBD1 (6 bases). The CDR3 has 16 residues. Deletions cut 3 bases from V and 3 bases from J, with 15 bases between. Germline assignment: CDR1 SGHDN and CDR2 FVKESK.

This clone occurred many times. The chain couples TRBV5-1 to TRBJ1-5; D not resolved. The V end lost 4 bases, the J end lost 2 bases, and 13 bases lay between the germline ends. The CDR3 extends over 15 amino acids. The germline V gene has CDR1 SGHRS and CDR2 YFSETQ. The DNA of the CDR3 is TGCGCCAGCAGCGAATCCTACGGCGGCAATCAGCCCCAGCATTTT. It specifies CASSESYGGNQPQHF.

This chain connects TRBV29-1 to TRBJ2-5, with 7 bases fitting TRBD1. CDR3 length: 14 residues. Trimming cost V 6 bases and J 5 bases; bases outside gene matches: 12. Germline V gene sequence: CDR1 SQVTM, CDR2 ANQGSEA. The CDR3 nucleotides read TGCAGCGTAGGGGACAGCCAGGGTTGGGAGACCCAGTACTTC. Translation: CSVGDSQGWETQYF.

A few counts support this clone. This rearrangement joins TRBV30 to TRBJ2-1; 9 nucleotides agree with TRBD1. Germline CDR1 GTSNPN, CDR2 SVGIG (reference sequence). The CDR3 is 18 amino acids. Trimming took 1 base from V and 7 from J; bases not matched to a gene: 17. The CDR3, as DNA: TGTGCCTGGAGTGGATTTCGACAGGGGGGTAATTTGGGGAATGAGCAGTTCTTC. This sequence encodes CAWSGFRQGGNLGNEQFF. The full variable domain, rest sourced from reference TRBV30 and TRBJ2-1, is SQTIHQWPATLVQPVGSPLSLECTVEGTSNPNLYWYRQAAGRGLQLLFYSVGIGQISSEVPQNLSASRPQDRQFILSSKKLLLSDSGFYLCAWSGFRQGGNLGNEQFFGPGTRLTVL.

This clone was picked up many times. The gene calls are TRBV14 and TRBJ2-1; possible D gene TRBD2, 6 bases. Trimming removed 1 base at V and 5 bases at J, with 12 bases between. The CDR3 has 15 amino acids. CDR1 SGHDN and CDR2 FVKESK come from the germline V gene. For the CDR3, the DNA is TGTGCCAGCAGCCAAGGGCTACCTAGCGACAATGAGCAGTTCTTC. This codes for CASSQGLPSDNEQFF.

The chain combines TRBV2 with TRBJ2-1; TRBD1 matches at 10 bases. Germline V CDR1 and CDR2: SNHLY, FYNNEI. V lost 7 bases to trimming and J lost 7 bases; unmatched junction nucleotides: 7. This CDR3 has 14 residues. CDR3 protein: CASMRDRGRNEQFF. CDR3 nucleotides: TGTGCCAGCATGCGGGACAGGGGCCGGAATGAGCAGTTCTTC.

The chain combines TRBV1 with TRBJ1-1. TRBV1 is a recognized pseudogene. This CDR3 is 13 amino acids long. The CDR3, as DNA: TGCACCAGTCCCCACCCGGTATTACCCAAAGCTTTCTTT. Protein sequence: CTSPHPVLPKAFF.

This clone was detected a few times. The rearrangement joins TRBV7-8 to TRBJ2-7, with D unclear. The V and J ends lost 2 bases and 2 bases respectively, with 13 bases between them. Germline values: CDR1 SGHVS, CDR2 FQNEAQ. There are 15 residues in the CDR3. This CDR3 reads CASSLPSGPTYEQYF. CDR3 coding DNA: TGTGCCAGCAGCTTACCTTCCGGGCCCACCTACGAGCAGTACTTC.

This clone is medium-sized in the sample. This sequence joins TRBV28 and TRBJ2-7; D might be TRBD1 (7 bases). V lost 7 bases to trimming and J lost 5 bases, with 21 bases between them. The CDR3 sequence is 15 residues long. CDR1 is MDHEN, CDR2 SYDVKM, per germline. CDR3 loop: CASKEGALPLDEQYF. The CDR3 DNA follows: TGTGCCAGCAAGGAGGGGGCCCTACCACTGGACGAGCAGTACTTC.

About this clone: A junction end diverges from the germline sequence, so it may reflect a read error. The CDR3 loop reads CASSLQGGDAGELFF. The CDR3 nucleotides read TGTGCTAGCAGCTTACAGGGCGGAGACGCCGGGGAGCTGTTTTTT. The J gene is TRBJ2-2, the V gene TRBV7-7; maybe TRBD1 (6 bases). The CDR3 is 15 residues long. Germline lookup yields CDR1 SSHAT and CDR2 FNYEAQ (reference sequence).

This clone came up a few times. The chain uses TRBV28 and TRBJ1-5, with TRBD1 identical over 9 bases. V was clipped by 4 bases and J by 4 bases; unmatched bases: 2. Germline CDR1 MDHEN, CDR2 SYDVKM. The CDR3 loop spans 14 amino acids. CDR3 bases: TGTGCCAGCAGTTCCGGGACAGGGAATCAGCCCCAGCATTTT. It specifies CASSSGTGNQPQHF.

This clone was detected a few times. CDR3: CSVAVGGTEAQYF. The CDR3 DNA reads TGCAGCGTGGCGGTAGGGGGTACGGAGGCCCAGTACTTC. The chain is built from TRBV29-1 and TRBJ2-5; TRBD1 is a possible D gene (6 bases). V lost 6 bases and J lost 9, with 20 bases in between. The CDR3 has 13 amino acids. Germline V lookup: CDR1 SQVTM, CDR2 ANQGSEA.

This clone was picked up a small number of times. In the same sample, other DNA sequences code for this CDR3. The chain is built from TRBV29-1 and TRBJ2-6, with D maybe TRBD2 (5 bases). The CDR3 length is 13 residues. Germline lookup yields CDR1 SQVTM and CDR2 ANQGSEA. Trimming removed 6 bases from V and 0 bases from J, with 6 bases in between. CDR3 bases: TGCAGCGTCGGACTCTCTGGGGCCAACGTCCTGACTTTC. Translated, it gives CSVGLSGANVLTF.

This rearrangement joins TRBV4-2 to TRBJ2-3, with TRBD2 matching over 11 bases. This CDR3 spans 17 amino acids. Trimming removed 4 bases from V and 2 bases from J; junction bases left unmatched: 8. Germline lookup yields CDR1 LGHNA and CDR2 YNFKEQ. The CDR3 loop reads CASSLQTTSGATDTQYF. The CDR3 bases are TGTGCCAGCAGCCTTCAGACGACTAGCGGGGCCACAGATACGCAGTATTTT.

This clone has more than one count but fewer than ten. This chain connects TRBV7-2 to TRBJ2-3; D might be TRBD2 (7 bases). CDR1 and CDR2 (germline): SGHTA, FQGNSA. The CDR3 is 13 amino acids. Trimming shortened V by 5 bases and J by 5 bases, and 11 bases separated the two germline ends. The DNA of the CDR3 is TGTGCCAGCAGCGGGGGGGGCCTAGATACGCAGTATTTT. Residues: CASSGGGLDTQYF.

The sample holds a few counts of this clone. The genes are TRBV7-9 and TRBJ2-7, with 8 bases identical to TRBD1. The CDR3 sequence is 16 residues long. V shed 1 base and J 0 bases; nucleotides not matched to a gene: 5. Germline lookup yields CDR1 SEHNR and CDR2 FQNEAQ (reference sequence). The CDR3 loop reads CASSLVRTGRSYEQYF. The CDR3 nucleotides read TGTGCCAGCAGCTTAGTGAGGACAGGGCGCTCCTACGAGCAGTACTTC.

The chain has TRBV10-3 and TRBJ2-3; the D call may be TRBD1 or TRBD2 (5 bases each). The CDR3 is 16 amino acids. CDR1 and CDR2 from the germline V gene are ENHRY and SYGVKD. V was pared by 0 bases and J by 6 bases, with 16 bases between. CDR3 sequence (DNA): TGTGCCATCAGTGAGTCGTGGGACCCAGGTTTGGATACGCAGTATTTT. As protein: CAISESWDPGLDTQYF.

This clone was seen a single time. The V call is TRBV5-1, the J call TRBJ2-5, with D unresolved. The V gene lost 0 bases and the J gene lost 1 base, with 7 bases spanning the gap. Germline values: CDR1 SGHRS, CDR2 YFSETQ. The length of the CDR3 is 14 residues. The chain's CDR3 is CASSLAGSQETQYF. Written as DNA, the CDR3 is TGCGCCAGCAGCTTGGCGGGCAGCCAAGAGACCCAGTACTTC.

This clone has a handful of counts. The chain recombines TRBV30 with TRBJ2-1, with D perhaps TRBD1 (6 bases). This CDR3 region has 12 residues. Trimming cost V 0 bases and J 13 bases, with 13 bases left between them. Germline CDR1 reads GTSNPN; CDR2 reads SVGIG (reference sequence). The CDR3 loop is CAWSVKGVIQFF. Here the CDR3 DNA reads TGTGCCTGGAGTGTAAAGGGGGTCATCCAGTTCTTC.

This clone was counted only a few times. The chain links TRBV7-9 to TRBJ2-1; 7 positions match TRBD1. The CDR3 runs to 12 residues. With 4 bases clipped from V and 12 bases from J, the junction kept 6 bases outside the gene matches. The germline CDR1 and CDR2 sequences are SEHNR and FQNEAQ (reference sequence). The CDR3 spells CASSSRDSGQFF. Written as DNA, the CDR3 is TGTGCCAGCAGCTCAAGGGACAGTGGGCAGTTCTTC.

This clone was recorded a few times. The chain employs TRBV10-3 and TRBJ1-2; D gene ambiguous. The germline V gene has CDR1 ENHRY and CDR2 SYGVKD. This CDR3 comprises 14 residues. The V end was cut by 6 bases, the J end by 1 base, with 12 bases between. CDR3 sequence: CAISDQADNYGYTF. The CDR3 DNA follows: TGTGCCATCAGCGACCAGGCGGATAACTATGGCTACACCTTC.

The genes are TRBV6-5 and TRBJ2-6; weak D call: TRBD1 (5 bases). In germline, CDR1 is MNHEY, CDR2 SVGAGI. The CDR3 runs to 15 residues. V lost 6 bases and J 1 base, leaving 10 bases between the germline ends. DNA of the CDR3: TGTGCCAGCAGCCGACAGACATCTGGGGCCAACGTCCTGACTTTC. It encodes CASSRQTSGANVLTF.